This T cell receptor (beta chain) was identified during a study of blood T cell repertoires in COVID-19. The protocol was immunoSEQ multiplex PCR, while the TCRdb copy is restricted to in-frame clones and leaves out a portion. The data show about 230,000 clones, about 87% seen once. Germline values: CDR1 LGHNA, CDR2 YNFKEQ. CDR3 length equals 17 residues. The ends lost 2 bases at V and 4 bases at J; junction bases unmatched: 12. This receptor was obtained from a man between 25 and 39 years old with COVID-19, enrolled during active disease. The rearrangement joins TRBV4-2 to TRBJ1-1; TRBD1 agrees at 8 bases. Specimen: peripheral blood. This chain's CDR3 is CASSQWEQGGRGTEAFF. The CDR3 nucleotides read TGTGCCAGCAGCCAATGGGAACAGGGGGGAAGGGGCACTGAAGCTTTCTTT.